This T cell receptor (beta chain) was observed in a study of sequential checkpoint blockade in melanoma. Turning to the study itself: First-line arms were nivolumab then ipilimumab, or the reverse, randomized 1:1.

The sample's treatment: randomized to nivolumab then ipilimumab (arm A) or the reverse (arm B). Live CD3+CD8+ CD19− CD56− cells were sorted from PBMCs. V lost 4 bases and J lost 0; bases outside the gene matches: 6. CDR1 is SGHRS and CDR2 is YFSETQ in the germline V gene. The CDR3 totals 15 residues. Profiling relied on immunoSEQ multiplex PCR, and the TCRdb table lists in-frame clones only, not all of them. The repertoire includes some 19,000 clones, 55% to 70% of them detected once, and approximately 20% sits in the top ten. The starting material was CD8+ T cells sorted from blood (inferred from file names), obtained from a patient given nivolumab and ipilimumab in sequence. This TCR came from a human donor with melanoma. The rearrangement uses TRBV5-1 and TRBJ1-1, with 7 bases identical to TRBD1. This chain's CDR3 is CASSPYRGMNTEAFF. The CDR3 bases are TGCGCCAGCAGCCCTTACAGGGGAATGAACACTGAAGCTTTCTTT. Drawing the rest from reference TRBV5-1 and TRBJ1-1, the complete variable domain is KAGVTQTPRYLIKTRGQQVTLSCSPISGHRSVSWYQQTPGQGLQFLFEYFSETQRNKGNFPGRFSGRQFSNSRSEMNVSTLELGDSALYLCASSPYRGMNTEAFFGQGTRLTVV.